A selection of T cell receptor beta chains follows, all from one sample in a study of CD8 T cells in Susac syndrome. Each CDR3 protein is one row after TCRdb ran MiXCR on the immunoSEQ multiplex PCR reads. The table lists approximately 210,000 distinct CDR3 sequences, less than 95% of them singletons. The source material was CD4+ T cells from PBMCs. The receptors were gathered from a human donor with Susac syndrome. CDR3s include the opening cysteine and the closing phenylalanine or tryptophan. A D gene is named only where the DNA matches it firmly. A row's size may be missing; if present it is once, few, many or a size class.

.	TRBV5-6	.	TRBJ2-5	CASSFNTKETQYF	TGTGCCAGCAGCTTCAACACCAAAGAGACCCAGTACTTC
TRBD2	TRBV11-2	.	TRBJ2-3	CASSLVGGRSSGGAGTDTQYF	TGTGCCAGCAGCTTAGTAGGTGGAAGGTCTAGCGGGGGGGCGGGCACAGATACGCAGTATTTT
.	TRBV15	.	TRBJ1-1	CATSRDLAAILNTEAFF	TGTGCCACCAGCAGAGATCTGGCAGCCATCCTGAACACTGAAGCTTTCTTT
.	TRBV30	.	TRBJ1-2	CAWTRAQGYGYTF	TGTGCCTGGACCAGAGCCCAGGGCTATGGCTACACCTTC
TRBD2	TRBV5-1	once	TRBJ2-7	CASSSQASGGPNEQYF	TGCGCCAGCAGCTCCCAGGCTAGCGGGGGGCCCAACGAGCAGTACTTC
.	TRBV20-1	.	TRBJ1-5	CSAAAGVNQPQHF	TGCAGTGCCGCGGCGGGGGTCAATCAGCCCCAGCATTTT
.	TRBV27	.	TRBJ2-2	CASTLRGTGELFF	TGTGCCAGCACCCTTCGCGGCACCGGGGAGCTGTTTTTT
.	TRBV6-4	once	TRBJ2-7	CASTNQGKVPSYEQYF	TGTGCCAGCACGAACCAGGGAAAGGTCCCATCTTACGAGCAGTACTTC
.	TRBV7-6	few	TRBJ2-3	CASSLAPSTDTQYF	TGTGCCAGCAGCTTAGCCCCTAGCACAGATACGCAGTATTTT
TRBD1	TRBV6-1	.	TRBJ1-2	CASSQTGAAGGYTF	TGTGCCAGCAGCCAGACAGGGGCGGCTGGTGGCTACACCTTC
.	TRBV24-1	.	TRBJ1-5	CATSAGDPNQPQHF	TGTGCCACCAGTGCCGGGGACCCCAATCAGCCCCAGCATTTT
TRBD1	TRBV7-2	.	TRBJ2-5	CASSLRAGTGGKTQYF	TGTGCCAGCAGCTTGAGAGCCGGGACAGGGGGCAAGACCCAGTACTTC
TRBD1	TRBV10-3	.	TRBJ1-1	CAIWTGTTEAFF	TGTGCCATCTGGACAGGGACCACTGAAGCTTTCTTT
.	TRBV29-1	.	TRBJ1-2	CSVVGGNYGYTF	TGCAGCGTTGTTGGGGGAAACTATGGCTACACCTTC
.	TRBV30	.	TRBJ1-4	CAWSAQEKLFF	TGTGCCTGGAGTGCCCAAGAAAAACTGTTTTTT
.	TRBV12-3/TRBV12-4	.	TRBJ1-1	CASSTTRDGEAFF	TGTGCCAGCAGCACAACCCGGGACGGTGAAGCTTTCTTT
.	TRBV20-1	.	TRBJ1-1	CSARDPYKGTEAFF	TGCAGTGCTAGAGATCCATACAAGGGGACTGAAGCTTTCTTT
.	TRBV7-2	.	TRBJ1-5	CASSFAGQPQHF	TGTGCCAGCAGCTTTGCGGGTCAGCCCCAGCATTTT
TRBD2	TRBV4-3	once	TRBJ2-3	CASSQEPLETSGGFTDTQYF	TGCGCCAGCAGCCAAGAACCCCTTGAGACTAGCGGGGGTTTCACAGATACGCAGTATTTT
TRBD2	TRBV6-1	.	TRBJ2-3	CASSLWTSGDTDTQYF	TGTGCCAGCAGTCTGTGGACTAGCGGAGACACAGATACGCAGTATTTT
TRBD2	TRBV4-3	once	TRBJ2-5	CASSQDALAGSETQYF	TGCGCCAGCAGCCAAGACGCGCTAGCGGGTTCGGAGACCCAGTACTTC
.	TRBV5-1	.	TRBJ2-7	CASASNGGSYEQYF	TGCGCCAGCGCCTCGAACGGAGGCTCCTACGAGCAGTACTTC
.	TRBV5-1	.	TRBJ1-1	CASSFKSADTEAFF	TGCGCCAGCAGCTTCAAATCGGCGGACACTGAAGCTTTCTTT
TRBD1	TRBV3-1	.	TRBJ1-1	CASSEPGQGFEAFF	TGTGCCAGCAGCGAACCGGGACAGGGATTTGAAGCTTTCTTT
TRBD1	TRBV7-6	.	TRBJ2-7	CASSRDRTGKQYF	TGTGCCAGCAGTAGGGACAGAACAGGGAAGCAGTACTTC
.	TRBV28	.	TRBJ2-1	CASSGARSSYNEQFF	TGTGCCAGCAGTGGTGCAAGATCCTCCTACAATGAGCAGTTCTTC
.	TRBV2	.	TRBJ2-3	CASSEGGGRGDTQYF	TGTGCCAGCAGTGAAGGGGGCGGGCGAGGAGATACGCAGTATTTT
.	TRBV9	.	TRBJ2-7	CASSVGTSTYEQYF	TGTGCCAGCAGCGTGGGGACCTCCACCTACGAGCAGTACTTC
.	TRBV20-1	.	TRBJ1-2	CSAGTPGNYGYTF	TGCAGTGCTGGGACACCCGGTAACTATGGCTACACCTTC
TRBD2	TRBV3-1	.	TRBJ2-3	CASSPRTSGGPTQYF	TGTGCCAGCAGCCCTAGGACTAGCGGGGGACCTACGCAGTATTTT
.	TRBV30	.	TRBJ2-3	CAWSVLSSGSTDTQYF	TGTGCCTGGAGTGTACTGTCCTCCGGAAGCACAGATACGCAGTATTTT
.	TRBV4-1	.	TRBJ1-1	CASSQAPDRGGTEAFF	TGCGCCAGCAGCCAAGCCCCCGACCGTGGGGGCACTGAAGCTTTCTTT
TRBD1	TRBV12-3/TRBV12-4	.	TRBJ1-1	CASRPRQGIRDTEAFF	TGTGCCAGCAGGCCACGACAGGGGATAAGGGACACTGAAGCTTTCTTT
TRBD1	TRBV20-1	.	TRBJ1-2	CSARSSDQGVYGYTF	TGCAGTGCTAGATCTTCAGACCAGGGGGTCTATGGCTACACCTTC
TRBD1	TRBV5-1	.	TRBJ2-3	CASSPSVGQGPDTQYF	TGCGCCAGCAGCCCGTCGGTTGGACAGGGCCCAGATACGCAGTATTTT
TRBD1	TRBV5-1	once	TRBJ1-2	CASSLRDRDTGYTF	TGCGCCAGCAGCCTCCGGGACAGGGATACTGGCTACACCTTC
TRBD1	TRBV12-3/TRBV12-4	.	TRBJ1-1	CASSRGQSMEDTEAFF	TGTGCCAGCAGCCGGGGACAGTCCATGGAGGACACTGAAGCTTTCTTT
.	TRBV7-8	.	TRBJ2-3	CASSLTGGPTDTQYF	TGTGCCAGCAGCTTGACGGGGGGCCCAACAGATACGCAGTATTTT
TRBD2	TRBV20-1	.	TRBJ2-1	CSASDGGFYNEQFF	TGCAGTGCTAGCGACGGGGGGTTCTACAATGAGCAGTTCTTC
.	TRBV30	.	TRBJ1-6	CAWSVLLGSPLHF	TGTGCCTGGAGTGTACTGCTTGGATCACCCCTCCACTTT
.	TRBV7-9	.	TRBJ2-6	CASSPNRGRGPLRANVLTF	TGTGCCAGCAGCCCGAACCGGGGGCGGGGGCCCTTAAGGGCCAACGTCCTGACTTTC
TRBD2	TRBV4-3	.	TRBJ2-1	CASSTTSGGLNEQFF	TGCGCCAGCAGCACGACTAGCGGGGGGCTCAATGAGCAGTTCTTC
.	TRBV2	.	TRBJ1-5	CASSGGNSNQPQHF	TGTGCCAGCAGTGGGGGGAATAGCAATCAGCCCCAGCATTTT
TRBD1	TRBV5-1	.	TRBJ2-7	CASSSKGGTGSYEQYF	TGCGCCAGCAGCTCCAAAGGGGGGACAGGCTCCTACGAGCAGTACTTC
.	TRBV10-3	.	TRBJ2-5	CAIRLEETQYF	TGTGCCATCCGGCTTGAAGAGACCCAGTACTTC